One sample yielded the 12 T cell receptor beta chains listed below, sequenced in a study of tumor-infiltrating lymphocytes in primary liver carcinoma. Unsorted bulk tissue, roughly 20-32 mg of it, served as the source for co-extraction of RNA and DNA. With a constant-region primer, TCR beta cDNA was made from around 520 ng of total RNA. ARM-PCR, slightly modified, supplied the TCR beta libraries through three nested multiplex PCR rounds. Primers for the first two PCR rounds were TRBV1-TRBV30 forward primers and a C-beta reverse primer (about 11 cycles per round). From the multiplex PCR reads, TCRdb called clonotypes with MiXCR, one entry per CDR3 protein. The table shows about 100,000 distinct CDR3 sequences, with around two thirds occurring only once. Sequencing was carried out using liver tumor tissue from sampling region 2. Subset defined: tumor region T2, inferior pole. These receptors were obtained from a woman aged 55-69 years with primary liver carcinoma and hepatitis B virus infection.

Points on this clonotype: At one end, the junction sequence differs from germline, possibly due to a read error. CDR3 nucleotides: TGTGCCAGCAGTTCCCGACAGGGGGCGAGGGAGCAGCACTTC. Translated, it gives CASSSRQGAREQHF. This chain joins TRBV6-5 and TRBJ2-7; 10 bases align to TRBD1. Germline CDR1 MNHEY, CDR2 SVGAGI. The CDR3 contains 14 residues.

The chain joins TRBV11-3 to TRBJ2-7; no clear D. Germline values: CDR1 SGHNT, CDR2 YENEEA. The CDR3 is 14 residues long. CDR3 region: CSGSLLPGRYEQYF. CDR3 DNA sequence: TGTTCCGGCAGCTTGCTACCGGGCCGCTACGAGCAGTACTTC.

Remarks on this clonotype: Relative to the germline gene, one junction end is altered; a read error may explain this. The V gene is TRBV29-1, the J gene TRBJ2-7, with 8 positions matching TRBD2. This CDR3 region has 15 residues. Germline V gives CDR1 SQVTM, CDR2 ANQGSEA. The CDR3 is CNVVALGLVAYERYF. The CDR3 DNA follows: TGCAACGTTGTTGCCTTGGGACTAGTGGCCTACGAGCGGTACTTC.

The J gene is TRBJ2-7, the V gene TRBV28; 10 bases agree with TRBD2. CDR1 and CDR2 from the germline V gene are MDHEN and SYDVKM. V lost 5 bases and J lost 6; bases outside the gene matches: 7. The CDR3 consists of 14 residues. The CDR3 loop is CASSVTSGKGEQYF. CDR3 coding DNA: TGTGCCAGCAGTGTCACTAGCGGGAAAGGCGAGCAGTACTTC.

With respect to this clonotype: A read error may be the cause here, since a much bigger clone is one base away. In DNA form, the CDR3 reads TGTGCCAGCAGGGGGAGAGGGACCCGCGAGCAGTTCTTC. Protein sequence: CASRGRGTREQFF. The chain combines TRBV28 with TRBJ2-1, with D tentatively TRBD1 or TRBD2 (5 bases each). The CDR3 spans 13 residues. V lost 6 bases and J 10 bases, leaving 16 bases between the germline ends. CDR1 and CDR2 from the germline V gene are MDHEN and SYDVKM.

In the case of this clonotype: The conserved phenylalanine or tryptophan is not found at the CDR3 terminus, so this likely reflects a read error. The DNA is left out, because the CDR3 cannot be placed on it with certainty; the CDR3 is given as TCRdb lists it. The chain couples TRBV11-2 to TRBJ2-1; the table assigns TRBD1, which was not confirmed against the DNA. Germline CDR1 is SGHAT and CDR2 is FQNNGV. Including both end residues, the CDR3 is 13 amino acids long. The CDR3: CASETGNYNEQSI.

This rearrangement joins TRBV29-1 to TRBJ1-1; D ambiguous. Germline V gene sequence: CDR1 SQVTM, CDR2 ANQGSEA. This CDR3 comprises 11 residues. V lost 4 bases, J lost 1 base, and 4 bases lay in between. CDR3 residues: CSVVWNTEAFF. The DNA for the CDR3 is TGCAGCGTTGTCTGGAACACTGAAGCTTTCTTT.

Regarding this clonotype: A single base separates this from a much larger clone, so it may be a read error. The chain uses TRBV5-4 and TRBJ1-6; TRBD1 might be the D (5 bases). Germline V lookup: CDR1 SGHNT, CDR2 YYREEE (reference sequence). Deletions cut 4 bases from V and 8 bases from J, with 19 bases between. The CDR3 spans 16 residues. The CDR3 loop reads CASSHPGKGKDSPLHF. DNA for the CDR3: TGTGCCAGCAGCCATCCAGGGAAAGGGAAGGATTCACCCCTCCACTTT.

Comment on this clonotype: The germline gene is not matched at one end of the junction; a read error may be the cause. The gene calls are TRBV14 and TRBJ2-2; no clear D. This CDR3 has 13 amino acids. Germline CDR1 SGHDN, CDR2 FVKESK. The CDR3: CTSSQVHTGELFF. The CDR3 DNA follows: TGTACCAGCAGCCAAGTCCACACAGGGGAGCTGTTTTTT.

J is TRBJ2-1 and V is TRBV20-1; 8 positions agree with TRBD2. CDR3 size: 14 residues. The V segment lost 3 bases and the J segment 7 bases; nucleotides outside the gene matches: 8. Looked up from germline, CDR1 is DFQATT and CDR2 is SNEGSKA (reference sequence). CDR3 nucleotides: TGCAGTGCTAGGATCGGGAGGGCCTCGAATGAGCAGTTCTTC. Encoded protein: CSARIGRASNEQFF.

V and J are TRBV11-2 and TRBJ2-3; D gene uncertain. CDR1 and CDR2 from the germline V gene are SGHAT and FQNNGV. V lost 1 base and J lost 2, with 13 bases in between. CDR3 length: 16 residues. For the CDR3, the DNA is TGTGCCAGCAGCTTAGTATTGGCGTGGGACACAGATACGCAGTATTTT. Protein product: CASSLVLAWDTDTQYF.

Concerning this clonotype: In this CDR3 the conserved last residue, phenylalanine or tryptophan, is missing, so a read error is likely. The chain combines TRBV7-8 with TRBJ2-3, with no clear D. The V gene lost 2 bases and the J gene lost 1 base, with 13 bases spanning the gap. This CDR3 contains 16 residues. CDR1 SGHVS and CDR2 FQNEAQ come from the germline V gene. The CDR3 DNA sequence: TGTGCCAGCAGCTTATTAAACCTATTGGGCACAGATACGCAGTATTAT. This sequence encodes CASSLLNLLGTDTQYY.